Below, one T cell receptor (beta chain) is given with its context. Its antigen is currently not known. From each donor, a 2.5 ml peripheral blood sample was collected into PAXgene tubes and kept at -80 degrees C. Total RNA was isolated from whole blood with the PAXgene blood miRNA kit on an automated QIAcube, without T cell sorting. Peripheral blood from monozygotic twin pairs concordant or discordant for inflammatory bowel disease was subjected to deep TCRalpha and TCRbeta repertoire profiling with unique molecular barcoding. Smoking habits were recorded for all twin pairs, with individuals classified as current, former or never smokers. There are 18 amino acids in the CDR3, from cysteine to phenylalanine inclusive. No DNA accompanies this entry. The germline V gene gives CDR1 as MDHEN and CDR2 as SYDVKM. This specimen comes from a study of monozygotic twins with inflammatory bowel disease (dated 2019 in TCRdb). At the level of the whole study: In total, roughly 30 monozygotic twin pairs made up the full study: 19 Danish pairs, all IBD-discordant, plus nine German pairs, of which four were IBD-concordant and five were IBD-discordant. The search for disease-associated traits relied mainly on comparing, within discordant pairs, IBD patients with their genetically identical healthy co-twins. Each individual had, on average, about 151 000 unique TCRalpha sequences and 181 000 unique TCRbeta sequences available for analysis.

The research as a whole found: Fewer clonotypes were shared with other individuals by IBD patients than by healthy twins, most markedly in patients showing signs of disease activity. Because patients were on differing immunosuppressive treatments, the repertoires may have picked up extra background noise and inter-individual variability. No single strong signal or clonotype linked to IBD turned up in the results, so the idea that one exists was not supported. The analysis was unable to tell different T cell subtypes apart. Repertoire similarity did not differ between concordant and discordant twins, possibly due to limited statistical power. IBD patients had lower TCRbeta repertoire diversity, measured by the inverse Simpson index, than their healthy co-twins.

Preparation of the library involved 5' RACE. The input for every TCR library was roughly 3,300 ng of total RNA. For each sample, cDNA synthesis was carried out in eight separate reactions using SMARTScribe reverse transcriptase. Unique molecular identifiers containing a 6-nucleotide sample barcode were introduced through template switching during cDNA synthesis. Two nested PCRs of about 17 and 10 cycles amplified the TCRalpha and TCRbeta cDNA, and bead purification followed each PCR. Before amplification, the cDNA was both treated with uracil DNA-glycosylase and purified with the QIAquick PCR purification kit. In the second PCR, Illumina TruSeq-compatible adapters and sample-specific barcodes were added. TapeStation and Qubit were used to check library quality and concentration, and about 4.5 ng of each library was pooled. Sequencing of pooled libraries was carried out on an Illumina HiSeq2500 single-index Rapid Run using 2 x 100 bp reads and custom sequencing primers. As for how the authors treated the data: MiGEC version 1.2.6 was used for UMI-based consensus assembly to correct PCR and sequencing errors. V(D)J alignment, clonotype assembly and CDR3 extraction were performed with MiXCR version 2.1.1. Gene usage, clonotype sharing and MAIT/NKT TCR abundance were normalised by analysing the top 1000, 10 000 and 20 000 clonotypes per sample. Diversity was computed as the inverse Simpson index with the vegan R package after downsampling to 27 000 UMIs. Paired Mann-Whitney U tests were applied to discordant twin pairs, and Benjamini-Hochberg correction was used for multiple testing. After the reads were reprocessed by TCRdb, one entry was made per CDR3 protein sequence, with no DNA. The V and J calls reflect TCRdb's pipeline rather than the authors' work. The data table for this sample lists approximately 400,000 distinct CDR3 sequences. The top ten constitute around 2.3% of the sample.

The chain uses TRBV28 and TRBJ2-1; the TRBD2 assignment by TCRdb is unverifiable without DNA. Sequencing input: blood. This TCR was recovered from a human donor with ulcerative colitis or Crohn's disease, or a healthy co-twin of an affected twin (not recorded which). This receptor has the CDR3 CASSLPGLAGGLYNEQFF.